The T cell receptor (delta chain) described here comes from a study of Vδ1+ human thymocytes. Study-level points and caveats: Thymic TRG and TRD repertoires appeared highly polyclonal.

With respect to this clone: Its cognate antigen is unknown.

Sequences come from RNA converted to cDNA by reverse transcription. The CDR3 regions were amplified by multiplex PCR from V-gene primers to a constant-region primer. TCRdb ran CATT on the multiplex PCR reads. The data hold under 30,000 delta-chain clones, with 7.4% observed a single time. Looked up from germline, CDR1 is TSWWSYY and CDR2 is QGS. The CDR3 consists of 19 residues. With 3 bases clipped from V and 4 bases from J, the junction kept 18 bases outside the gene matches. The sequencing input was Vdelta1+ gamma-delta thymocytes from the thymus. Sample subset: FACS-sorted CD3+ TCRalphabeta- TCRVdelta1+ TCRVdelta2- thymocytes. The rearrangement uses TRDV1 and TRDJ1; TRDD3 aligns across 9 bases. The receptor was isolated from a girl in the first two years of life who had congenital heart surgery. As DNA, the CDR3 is TGTGCTCTTGGGGAGATTTGGGCGGGGATACGCGGTCTAGACGATAAACTCATCTTT. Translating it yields CALGEIWAGIRGLDDKLIF.